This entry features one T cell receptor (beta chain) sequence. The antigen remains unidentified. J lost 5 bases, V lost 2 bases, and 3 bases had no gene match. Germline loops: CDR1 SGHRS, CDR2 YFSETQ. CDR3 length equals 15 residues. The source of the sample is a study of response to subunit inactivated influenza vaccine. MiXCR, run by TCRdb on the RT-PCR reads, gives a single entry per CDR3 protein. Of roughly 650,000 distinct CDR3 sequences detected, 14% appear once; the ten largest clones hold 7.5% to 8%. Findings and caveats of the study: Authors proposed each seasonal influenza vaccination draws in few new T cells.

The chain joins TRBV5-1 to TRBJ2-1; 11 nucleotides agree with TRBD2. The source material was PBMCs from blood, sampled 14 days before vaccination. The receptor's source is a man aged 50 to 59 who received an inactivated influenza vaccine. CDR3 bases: TGCGCCAGCAGCTTCGGACTAGCGGGCCACAATGAGCAGTTCTTC. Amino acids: CASSFGLAGHNEQFF. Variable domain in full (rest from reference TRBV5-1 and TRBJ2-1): KAGVTQTPRYLIKTRGQQVTLSCSPISGHRSVSWYQQTPGQGLQFLFEYFSETQRNKGNFPGRFSGRQFSNSRSEMNVSTLELGDSALYLCASSFGLAGHNEQFFGPGTRLTVL.